These 29 T cell receptor beta chains share one sample of origin, sequenced in a study of blood T cells in healthy people across ages. Alongside a J-beta primer mix, a sample-barcoded 5' primer served in a second PCR lasting about 6 to 11 cycles. TCRdb reanalysed the 5' RACE reads using MiXCR and keeps one entry per CDR3 protein. The data hold about 1 million distinct CDR3 sequences, with around 25% observed a single time. These data also formed part of another study, on T cells of mothers and their children.

Sequencing was performed on blood. The receptors here all came from a girl aged 2 to 10 in good health.

This clonotype showed up just a few times. The rearrangement uses TRBV5-1 and TRBJ2-6; TRBD2 is a possible D gene (5 bases). The CDR3 is 16 amino acids. Germline V gene sequence: CDR1 SGHRS, CDR2 YFSETQ. The V and J ends lost 0 bases and 4 bases respectively, with 11 bases between them. The CDR3 nucleotides are TGCGCCAGCAGCTTGGCCCCGGGGTCGGGGGCCAACGTCCTGACTTTC. The encoded protein is CASSLAPGSGANVLTF. Combining the CDR3 with reference TRBV5-1 and TRBJ2-6 gives the whole variable domain KAGVTQTPRYLIKTRGQQVTLSCSPISGHRSVSWYQQTPGQGLQFLFEYFSETQRNKGNFPGRFSGRQFSNSRSEMNVSTLELGDSALYLCASSLAPGSGANVLTFGAGSRLTVL.

This sequence joins TRBV25-1 and TRBJ1-1; D not certain. The CDR3 is 15 residues long. V was shortened by 2 bases and J by 0 bases, with 10 bases between the two germline ends. The germline V gene has CDR1 MGHDK and CDR2 SYGVNS. CDR3 bases: TGTGCCAGCAGTGAACCCGGCGGCATGAACACTGAAGCTTTCTTT. It specifies CASSEPGGMNTEAFF.

The rearrangement uses TRBV27 and TRBJ2-3; 7 nucleotides match TRBD2. CDR1 and CDR2 from the germline V gene are MNHEY and SMNVEV (reference sequence). This CDR3 has 16 amino acids. J gave up 3 bases and V 0 bases, and 6 bases lay outside the gene matches. The CDR3 sequence is CASSLSGGVKTDTQYF. In DNA form, the CDR3 reads TGTGCCAGCAGTTTATCTGGGGGGGTCAAGACAGATACGCAGTATTTT.

This sequence joins TRBV20-1 and TRBJ2-7; unclear D gene. Trimming stripped 0 bases from V and 6 bases from J, with 12 bases between. This CDR3 comprises 13 residues. The germline V gene encodes CDR1 DFQATT and CDR2 SNEGSKA (reference sequence). CDR3 in DNA: TGCAGTGCTAGAGATGGTTTGGGCAGCGAGCAGTACTTC. This encodes CSARDGLGSEQYF.

The chain links TRBV7-9 to TRBJ2-4; D remains unclear. The CDR3 is 13 amino acids. Germline lookup yields CDR1 SEHNR and CDR2 FQNEAQ (reference sequence). V was pared by 2 bases and J by 6 bases, with 8 bases between. CDR3 protein: CASSLPASNIQYF. The CDR3 DNA is TGTGCCAGCAGCTTACCAGCTTCAAACATTCAGTACTTC.

This clonotype has only a few counts. The rearrangement joins TRBV7-2 to TRBJ1-5; D remains ambiguous. The germline V and J ends were trimmed by 1 base and 7 bases, with 11 bases remaining between them. The germline CDR1 and CDR2 sequences are SGHTA and FQGNSA. The CDR3 is made up of 14 amino acids. The CDR3 DNA reads TGTGCCAGCAGCTTAGGCCCAGACAACCAGCCCCAGCATTTT. It codes for CASSLGPDNQPQHF. Drawing the rest from reference TRBV7-2 and TRBJ1-5, the complete variable domain is GAGVSQSPSNKVTEKGKDVELRCDPISGHTALYWYRQSLGQGLEFLIYFQGNSAPDKSGLPSDRFSAERTGGSVSTLTIQRTQQEDSAVYLCASSLGPDNQPQHFGDGTRLSIL.

This clonotype was detected a few times. CDR3 sequence: CASSIDHGFSNQPQHF. CDR3 nucleotides: TGTGCCAGTAGTATAGATCATGGTTTTAGCAATCAGCCCCAGCATTTT. V is TRBV19 and J is TRBJ1-5; D unresolved. CDR3 length: 16 residues. Germline-derived CDR1 and CDR2 are LNHDA and SQIVND (reference sequence). V lost 0 bases and J 0 bases, leaving 9 bases between the germline ends.

This clonotype was seen more than once but under ten times. This sequence joins TRBV6-6 and TRBJ2-5; 8 nucleotides agree with TRBD2. In germline, CDR1 is MNHNY, CDR2 SVGAGI (reference sequence). CDR3 size: 16 residues. J gave up 8 bases and V 0 bases, and 11 bases lay outside the gene matches. In nucleotides, the CDR3 is TGTGCCAGCAGTTACTCGATGGTAGCGGGGTCTGACACCCAGTACTTC. It is translated as CASSYSMVAGSDTQYF.

This clonotype appeared once. The V call is TRBV6-1, the J call TRBJ2-2, with 10 bases lining up with TRBD2. The CDR3 has 17 residues. Germline CDR1 and CDR2: MNHNS and SASEGT. Unmatched junction bases numbered 7, after V lost 5 bases and J lost 1 base. The CDR3 spells CASSRLAGGMNTGELFF. CDR3 DNA sequence: TGTGCCAGCAGTCGATTAGCGGGAGGAATGAACACCGGGGAGCTGTTTTTT.

Comment on this clonotype: A junction boundary mismatches the germline segment, possibly from a read error. V usage is TRBV7-7 and J usage is TRBJ2-5; 13 bases map to TRBD2. Germline CDR1 reads SSHAT; CDR2 reads FNYEAQ (reference sequence). The CDR3 loop spans 16 amino acids. The CDR3 is CASRSTSGGAYETQYF. The CDR3 nucleotides read TGTGCTAGCAGGTCCACTAGCGGGGGGGCATATGAGACCCAGTACTTC.

There are a few counts of this clonotype. The CDR3 is CASSQEWGGGNYGYTF. CDR3 nucleotides: TGCGCCAGCAGCCAAGAGTGGGGTGGGGGTAACTATGGCTACACCTTC. The chain carries TRBV4-3 and TRBJ1-2; a possible D gene is TRBD1 (5 bases). Germline V gene data show CDR1 as LGHNA and CDR2 as YSLEER. With 0 bases removed from V and 1 base from J, the gap between germline ends came to 12 bases. The CDR3 totals 16 residues.

The chain is built from TRBV4-1 and TRBJ2-1, with D possibly matching TRBD2 (6 bases). The V gene's germline CDR1 is MGHRA and CDR2 YSYEKL. V was pared by 4 bases and J by 9 bases, with 13 bases between. This CDR3 is built from 13 residues. The CDR3 loop reads CASSPGGQVEQFF. DNA for the CDR3: TGCGCCAGCAGCCCCGGGGGTCAGGTTGAGCAGTTCTTC.

This clonotype appeared a few times. The chain is built from TRBV29-1 and TRBJ2-6; 8 bases agree with TRBD1. CDR3 length: 16 amino acids. V lost 6 bases to trimming and J lost 2 bases; unmatched junction nucleotides: 9. Germline loops: CDR1 SQVTM, CDR2 ANQGSEA. The CDR3 coding sequence is TGCAGCGTCCAGGGGGCGCCTAACGCTGGGGCCAACGTCCTGACTTTC. Translation: CSVQGAPNAGANVLTF.

This clonotype was seen only a few times. This chain links TRBV20-1 with TRBJ1-2; D is unclear. V was clipped by 4 bases and J by 0 bases, with 6 bases between them. This CDR3 spans 12 amino acids. The germline gives CDR1 DFQATT, CDR2 SNEGSKA (reference sequence). The CDR3 is CSATYTNYGYTF. The CDR3 coding sequence is TGCAGTGCTACTTATACTAACTATGGCTACACCTTC.

The V and J genes are TRBV7-2 and TRBJ2-5; D not certain. The CDR3 contains 15 residues. Germline CDR1 SGHTA, CDR2 FQGNSA. V was shortened by 1 base and J by 1 base, with 10 bases between the two germline ends. The CDR3 is CASSLVWAVQETQYF. DNA for the CDR3: TGTGCCAGCAGCTTAGTTTGGGCAGTCCAAGAGACCCAGTACTTC.

The chain links TRBV7-9 to TRBJ1-2; 7 nucleotides match TRBD1. CDR3 size: 13 residues. V lost 4 bases and J lost 6; bases outside the gene matches: 5. Germline CDR1 is SEHNR and CDR2 is FQNEAQ (reference sequence). CDR3 protein: CASSSGTVNGYTF. The CDR3 nucleotides are TGTGCCAGCAGCTCAGGGACAGTTAATGGCTACACCTTC.

The gene calls are TRBV7-9 and TRBJ2-2; 10 nucleotides align to TRBD1. The CDR3 length is 16 residues. The V gene end was trimmed by 11 bases and the J gene end by 3 bases; junction bases not matched to a gene: 12. Germline values: CDR1 SEHNR, CDR2 FQNEAQ (reference sequence). The CDR3 reads CADQPGTGVYTGELFF. Here the CDR3 DNA reads TGTGCCGACCAACCCGGGACAGGGGTATACACCGGGGAGCTGTTTTTT.

The V call is TRBV19, the J call TRBJ1-1; TRBD1 is a possible D gene (6 bases). The CDR3 contains 18 residues. Germline CDR1 LNHDA, CDR2 SQIVND (reference sequence). Trimming pared 4 bases from V and 5 bases from J, leaving 26 bases between. The DNA for the CDR3 is TGTGCCAGTAGTAGACTACCCCTTTTAACAGGGTCGGGGACTGAAGCTTTCTTT. This sequence encodes CASSRLPLLTGSGTEAFF.

The chain joins TRBV14 to TRBJ2-5; the D gene is possibly TRBD2 (7 bases). The J call may be incorrect, as the DNA end agrees better with TRBJ2-7. The CDR3 spans 17 residues. Germline loops: CDR1 SGHDN, CDR2 FVKESK. In DNA, the CDR3 is TGTGCCAGCAGCCAAGACCTATCGAGGGGGGGGTCCTACGAGCAGTACTTC. Translation gives CASSQDLSRGGSYEQYF.

This clonotype was counted only a few times. The rearrangement uses TRBV29-1 and TRBJ2-3, with 8 bases identical to TRBD2. The V segment lost 8 bases and the J segment 1 base; nucleotides outside the gene matches: 8. CDR1 and CDR2 from the germline V gene are SQVTM and ANQGSEA. The CDR3 runs 14 residues. The DNA of the CDR3 is TGCAGCTCATCGACTAGCGTAGGCACAGATACGCAGTATTTT. It yields the protein CSSSTSVGTDTQYF.

V and J are TRBV28 and TRBJ1-6; 7 bases are shared with TRBD1. V dropped 7 bases and J dropped 11; count of bases not matched to a gene: 5. CDR1 and CDR2 from the germline V gene are MDHEN and SYDVKM. The CDR3 spans 12 residues. CDR3 DNA: TGTGCCAGCACTTCAGGGGGTCCACCCCTCCACTTT. Its protein is CASTSGGPPLHF. The variable domain in full, with the rest retrieved from reference TRBV28 and TRBJ1-6, is DVKVTQSSRYLVKRTGEKVFLECVQDMDHENMFWYRQDPGLGLRLIYFSYDVKMKEKGDIPEGYSVSREKKERFSLILESASTNQTSMYLCASTSGGPPLHFGNGTRLTVT.

This clonotype has just a few counts. V is TRBV24-1 and J is TRBJ2-1; 10 bases are shared with TRBD2. The J call is doubtful: the DNA matches TRBJ2-5 better. CDR1 is KGHDR and CDR2 is SFDVKD in the germline V gene. The CDR3 has 12 residues. This CDR3 is CATSGGPETQYF. CDR3 DNA: TGTGCCACTAGCGGGGGGCCAGAGACCCAGTACTTC.

The CDR3 sequence is CATRGGVSLDTQYF. DNA for the CDR3: TGTGCCACGCGAGGGGGGGTCAGCTTAGATACGCAGTATTTT. The V call is TRBV28, the J call TRBJ2-3; maybe TRBD2 (7 bases). V was clipped by 10 bases and J by 5 bases, with 19 bases between them. Germline CDR1 and CDR2: MDHEN and SYDVKM. The CDR3 spans 14 residues.

The J gene is TRBJ2-5, the V gene TRBV12-3 or TRBV12-4; D assignment may be TRBD1 or TRBD2 (5 bases each). The J call is uncertain, as TRBJ2-1 better fits the DNA end. The CDR3 has 15 residues. CDR3 sequence: CASSLLIGTNNEQFF. In nucleotides, the CDR3 is TGTGCCAGCAGTTTACTCATTGGGACCAACAATGAGCAGTTCTTC.

The V and J genes are TRBV5-5 and TRBJ2-3, with 7 bases matching TRBD1. Germline CDR1 SGHKS, CDR2 YYEKEE (reference sequence). V was clipped by 4 bases and J by 4 bases; unmatched bases: 12. This CDR3 region has 16 residues. In nucleotides, the CDR3 is TGTGCCAGCAGCGACTCGACAGGGAGACCGCCAGATACGCAGTATTTT. Protein sequence: CASSDSTGRPPDTQYF.

The chain joins TRBV24-1 to TRBJ2-2, with 7 nucleotides matching TRBD1. Germline-derived CDR1 and CDR2 are KGHDR and SFDVKD. The CDR3 is made up of 15 amino acids. V dropped 7 bases and J dropped 0; count of bases not matched to a gene: 4. The CDR3 is CATRETGPNTGELFF. The CDR3 bases are TGTGCCACCAGGGAGACAGGGCCGAACACCGGGGAGCTGTTTTTT.

The table lists this clonotype with a few counts. J is TRBJ2-1 and V is TRBV20-1; no definite D call. This CDR3 comprises 13 residues. Deletions cut 4 bases from V and 4 bases from J, with 11 bases between. CDR1 is DFQATT, CDR2 SNEGSKA, per germline (reference sequence). CDR3: CSAMQALYNEQFF. Here the CDR3 DNA reads TGCAGTGCTATGCAAGCGCTTTACAATGAGCAGTTCTTC.

In this sample, this clonotype turned up a few times. The V gene is TRBV7-9, the J gene TRBJ2-1, with 10 bases aligning to TRBD2. The CDR3 length is 16 residues. Germline V gene lookup returns CDR1 SEHNR and CDR2 FQNEAQ (reference sequence). V shed 4 bases, J shed 0 bases, and the junction held 3 bases outside the gene matches. The CDR3: CASSSLAGVSYNEQFF. CDR3 nucleotides: TGTGCCAGCAGCTCTCTAGCGGGGGTCTCCTACAATGAGCAGTTCTTC.

The J gene is TRBJ2-1, the V gene TRBV4-1; D is unresolved. Germline V lookup: CDR1 MGHRA, CDR2 YSYEKL. The length of the CDR3 is 13 residues. Trimming removed 1 base from V and 10 bases from J, with 11 bases in between. CDR3: CASSQVATVEQFF. The CDR3 nucleotides read TGCGCCAGCAGCCAAGTTGCGACGGTGGAGCAGTTCTTC.